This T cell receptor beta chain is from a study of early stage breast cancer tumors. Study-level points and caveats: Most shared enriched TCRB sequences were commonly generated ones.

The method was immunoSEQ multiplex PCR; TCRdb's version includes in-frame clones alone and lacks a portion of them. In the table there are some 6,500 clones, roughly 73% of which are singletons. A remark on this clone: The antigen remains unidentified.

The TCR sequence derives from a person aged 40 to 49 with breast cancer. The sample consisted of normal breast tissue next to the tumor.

CDR3 DNA sequence: TGTGCCAGTTTCAGACCGAACTCTGGAAACACCATATATTTT. It encodes CASFRPNSGNTIYF. The genes are TRBV19 and TRBJ1-3; D is unresolved. The CDR3 runs to 14 residues. V shed 8 bases and J shed 0 bases, with 11 bases lying between them. The V gene's germline CDR1 is LNHDA and CDR2 SQIVND (reference sequence). Looking up the rest from reference TRBV19 and TRBJ1-3 gives the full variable domain: DGGITQSPKYLFRKEGQNVTLSCEQNLNHDAMYWYRQDPGQGLRLIYYSQIVNDFQKGDIAEGYSVSREKKESFPLTVTSAQKNPTAFYLCASFRPNSGNTIYFGEGSWLTVV.